A selection of T cell receptor beta chains follows, all from one sample in a study of T cell changes during pregnancy in multiple sclerosis. Method: immunoSEQ multiplex PCR; TCRdb's copy keeps in-frame clones and lacks some. This repertoire shows over 35,000 clones, 91% found once; its top ten account for 0.45% to 0.55%. The source was CD4+ T cells from peripheral blood mononuclear cells, collected in the second trimester of pregnancy. The receptors stem from a female donor in good health, enrolled as a control in a pregnancy study. CDR3s leave out the opening cysteine and the closing phenylalanine or tryptophan.

V gene | CDR3 protein
TRBV19 | ASSLDRGSYNEQF
TRBV5-4 | ASSWGLAGGPGTGELF
TRBV19 | ASSFRRQGTGELF
TRBV6-5 | ASSSQGFGRQETQY
TRBV9 | ASSLRGGGTGELF
TRBV6-6 | ASSLGTGNTGELF
TRBV11-3 | ASSPGQGDEKLF
TRBV28 | ASIGAGLGGNNEQF
TRBV10-2 | ASSLPTGPGNNQPQH
TRBV19 | ASKSEVQNTEAF
TRBV2 | ASSEGGVEG
TRBV5-1 | ASSFRQGFNEQF
TRBV18 | ASSPDLIYEQY
TRBV11-2 | ASSFGGIETQY
TRBV19 | ASRQREGLGELF
TRBV19 | ASRGLNSYNSPLH
TRBV18 | ASSPTGGTEAF
TRBV6-4 | ASHKGLAGANTGELF
TRBV5-4 | ASSLVAGGPKDTQY
TRBV5-6 | ASSLGGGLPEQY
TRBV2 | ASSGMGVNEQF
TRBV9 | ASSVAGTGAGNTIY
TRBV18 | ASSPVRGARGGDTQY
TRBV19 | ASAKMGPWNSGNTIY
TRBV6-1 | ASSESPWTGWPYEQY
TRBV2 | ASSGAPANEKLF
TRBV9 | ASSEDSTGYGYT
TRBV7-8 | ASSLLEGNYGYT
TRBV6-6 | ASSLGFRQGRGYT
TRBV19 | ASSPLAGPADTQY
TRBV11-2 | ATSTGEKTQY
TRBV9 | ASSVAAGQPQH
TRBV25-1 | ASSENRGQADTQY
TRBV19 | ASSMWGPGELF
TRBV18 | ASSPPSGSVDTQY
TRBV7-2 | ASSLASGSGTDTQY
TRBV10-3 | AISESVQGQGTEAF
TRBV12-2 | ASRLVIIGTEAF
TRBV6-8 | ASRGGQHTGELF
TRBV7-2 | ASARDSSYNEQF
TRBV18 | ASSPPGLPYEQY
TRBV19 | ASSITAWRYSGNTIY
TRBV28 | ASSLAGAGANVLT
TRBV18 | ASSPSLAATHTDTQY
TRBV5-4 | ASSFMGSTGELF
TRBV7-9 | ASSLVIYTGELF
TRBV9 | ASSVEAGDTEAF
TRBV30 | AWSRDYSYEQY
TRBV7-9 | ASSASSGQTKAF